This T cell receptor beta chain was recovered during a study of T-cell reconstitution after alpha-beta-depleted transplantation in children. This CDR3 has 13 residues. With 2 bases removed from V and 12 bases from J, the gap between germline ends came to 17 bases. Germline-derived CDR1 and CDR2 are MNHEY and SMNVEV (reference sequence). Unique molecular identifiers were incorporated during preparation of the TCRbeta library. One entry per CDR3 protein results from TCRdb running MiXCR on the PCR reads. The sample has fewer than 350,000 distinct CDR3 sequences, around 10% seen once. This chain joins TRBV27 and TRBJ2-7; D is ambiguous. The source material was peripheral blood, sampled 180 days after TCRalphabeta/CD19-depleted stem cell transplant. The source is a male patient under 10 years old who had a stem cell transplant for chronic granulomatous disease, so the T cells may come from the graft donor. CDR3 sequence reads: CASSLTPSVGWYF. For the CDR3, the DNA is TGTGCCAGCAGTTTAACCCCTTCGGTAGGGTGGTACTTC.